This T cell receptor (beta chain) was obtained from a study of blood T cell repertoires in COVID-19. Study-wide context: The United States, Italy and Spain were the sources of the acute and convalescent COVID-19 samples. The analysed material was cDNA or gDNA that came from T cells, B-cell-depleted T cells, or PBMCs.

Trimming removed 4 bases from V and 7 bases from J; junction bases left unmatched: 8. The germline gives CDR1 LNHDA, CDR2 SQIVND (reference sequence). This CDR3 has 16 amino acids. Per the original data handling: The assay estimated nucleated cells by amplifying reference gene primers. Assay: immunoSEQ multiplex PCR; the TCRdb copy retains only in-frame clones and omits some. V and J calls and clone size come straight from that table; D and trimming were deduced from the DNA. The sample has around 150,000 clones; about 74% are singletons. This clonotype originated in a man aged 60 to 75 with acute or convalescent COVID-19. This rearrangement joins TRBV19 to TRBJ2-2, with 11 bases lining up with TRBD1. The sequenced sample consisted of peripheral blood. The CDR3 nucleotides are TGTGCCAGTAGTACAAGGGGACAGGGGGATTACGGGGAGCTGTTTTTT. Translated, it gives CASSTRGQGDYGELFF.